The T cell receptor (beta chain) under discussion was sequenced for a study of graft-versus-host responses after intestinal transplantation. Across the whole study: Anti-thymocyte globulin was used for induction in all recipients, who then took tacrolimus and steroids for roughly three years.

Turning to this clone: As yet, its antigen is unknown.

Study results and limitations: Where graft-donor T cell macrochimerism was present, patients had high graft-versus-host to host-versus-graft clonal ratios in allografts.

Here immunoSEQ multiplex PCR was the method, and the copy in TCRdb shows in-frame clones only, minus some. The sample gives tens of thousands of clones, roughly 92% of which show up once; roughly 0.3% is in the top ten. This sample comprised unstimulated CD4+ T cells sorted from spleen or lymph node cells, obtained before intestinal transplant. The receptor comes from a human donor who received an intestinal transplant.

CDR3 region: CASSLDWTDTQYF. The CDR3 coding sequence is TGTGCCAGCAGCTTAGATTGGACAGATACGCAGTATTTT. J is TRBJ2-3 and V is TRBV11-3, with no clear D. Per germline, CDR1 SGHNT and CDR2 YENEEA. The CDR3 has 13 amino acids. V lost 0 bases and J lost 3, with 4 bases in between.